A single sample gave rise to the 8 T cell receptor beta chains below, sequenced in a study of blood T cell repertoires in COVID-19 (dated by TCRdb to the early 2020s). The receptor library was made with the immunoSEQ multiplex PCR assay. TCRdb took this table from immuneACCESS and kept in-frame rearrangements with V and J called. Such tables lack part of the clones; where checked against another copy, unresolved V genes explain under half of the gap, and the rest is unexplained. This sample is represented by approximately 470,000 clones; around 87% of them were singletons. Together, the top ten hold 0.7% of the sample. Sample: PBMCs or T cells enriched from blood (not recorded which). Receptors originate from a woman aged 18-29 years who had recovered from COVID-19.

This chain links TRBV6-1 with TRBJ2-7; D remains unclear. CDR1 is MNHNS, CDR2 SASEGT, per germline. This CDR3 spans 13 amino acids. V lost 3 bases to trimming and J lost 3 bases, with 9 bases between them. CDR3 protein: CASSETLNYEQYF. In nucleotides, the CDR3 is TGTGCCAGCAGTGAGACACTTAACTACGAGCAGTACTTC.

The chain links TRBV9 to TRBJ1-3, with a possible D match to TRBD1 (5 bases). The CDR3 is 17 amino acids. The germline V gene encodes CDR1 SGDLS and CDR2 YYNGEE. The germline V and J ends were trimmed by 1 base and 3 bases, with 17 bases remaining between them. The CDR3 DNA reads TGTGCCAGCAGCGTATGGGGCACCTCATCTGGTGGAAACACCATATATTTT. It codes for CASSVWGTSSGGNTIYF.

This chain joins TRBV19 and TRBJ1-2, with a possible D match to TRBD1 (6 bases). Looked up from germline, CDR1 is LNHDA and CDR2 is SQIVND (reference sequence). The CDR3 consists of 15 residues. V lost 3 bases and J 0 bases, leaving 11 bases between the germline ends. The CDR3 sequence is CASSIITGPNYGYTF. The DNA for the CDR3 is TGTGCCAGTAGTATTATAACAGGGCCTAACTATGGCTACACCTTC.

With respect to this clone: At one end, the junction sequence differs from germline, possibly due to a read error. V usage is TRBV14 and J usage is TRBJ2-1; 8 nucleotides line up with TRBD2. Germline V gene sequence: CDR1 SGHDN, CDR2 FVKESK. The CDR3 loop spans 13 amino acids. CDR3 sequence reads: CASSPHTGTSKVF. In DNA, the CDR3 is TGTGCCAGCAGCCCTCACACCGGGACTAGTAAAGTCTTC.

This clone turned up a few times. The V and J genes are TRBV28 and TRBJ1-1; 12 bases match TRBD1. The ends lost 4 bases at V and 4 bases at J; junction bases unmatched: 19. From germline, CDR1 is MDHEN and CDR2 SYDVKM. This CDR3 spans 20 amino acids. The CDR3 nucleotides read TGTGCCAGCAGTTCAATGGGACAGGGGGCGCGTGGGGCCGCGGGCACTGAAGCTTTCTTT. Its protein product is CASSSMGQGARGAAGTEAFF.

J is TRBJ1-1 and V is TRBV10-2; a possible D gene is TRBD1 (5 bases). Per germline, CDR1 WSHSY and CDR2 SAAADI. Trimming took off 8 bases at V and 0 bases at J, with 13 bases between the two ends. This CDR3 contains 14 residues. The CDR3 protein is CASVHRSMNTEAFF. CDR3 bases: TGCGCCAGCGTACACAGGTCCATGAACACTGAAGCTTTCTTT.

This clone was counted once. The CDR3 sequence: CASSRDRSYGYTF. CDR3 DNA sequence: TGTGCCAGCAGTAGGGACAGGTCCTATGGCTACACCTTC. The chain combines TRBV5-4 with TRBJ1-2; 8 bases agree with TRBD1. CDR1 and CDR2 (germline): SGHNT, YYREEE (reference sequence). V shed 5 bases, J shed 4 bases, and the junction held 4 bases outside the gene matches. The CDR3 sequence is 13 residues long.

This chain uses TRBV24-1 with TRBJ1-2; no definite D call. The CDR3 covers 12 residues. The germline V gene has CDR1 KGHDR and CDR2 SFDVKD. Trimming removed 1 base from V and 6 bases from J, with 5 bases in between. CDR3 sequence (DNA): TGTGCCACCAGTGATTTTGCGAATGGCTACACCTTC. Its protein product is CATSDFANGYTF.